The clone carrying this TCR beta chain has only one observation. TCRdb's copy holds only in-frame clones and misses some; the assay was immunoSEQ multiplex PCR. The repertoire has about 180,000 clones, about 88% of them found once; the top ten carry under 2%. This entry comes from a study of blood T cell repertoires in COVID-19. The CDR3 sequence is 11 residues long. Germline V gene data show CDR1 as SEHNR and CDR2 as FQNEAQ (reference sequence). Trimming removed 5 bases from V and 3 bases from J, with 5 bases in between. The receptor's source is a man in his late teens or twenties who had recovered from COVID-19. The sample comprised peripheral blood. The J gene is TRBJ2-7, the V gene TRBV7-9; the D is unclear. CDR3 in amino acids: CASSPSYEQYF. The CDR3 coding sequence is TGTGCCAGCAGCCCCAGCTACGAGCAGTACTTC.